These 29 T cell receptor beta chains were sequenced from one sample in a study of identical twins. TCRdb used MiXCR to reprocess the 5' RACE reads, holding one entry per CDR3 protein. Of about 250,000 distinct CDR3 sequences listed, 6% to 8.5% are singletons. These records were also assigned to another study, of yellow fever vaccine responses in identical twins.

The sample comprised CD8+ T cells sorted from blood. The receptors were gathered from a woman younger than 35 in good health.

V and J are TRBV29-1 and TRBJ2-1; D not resolved. The CDR3 length is 15 residues. V was pared by 3 bases and J by 0 bases, with 12 bases between. Germline CDR1 is SQVTM and CDR2 is ANQGSEA. CDR3 protein: CSVEKARSSYNEQFF. CDR3 DNA sequence: TGCAGCGTTGAGAAGGCGAGGAGCTCCTACAATGAGCAGTTCTTC.

This sequence joins TRBV4-2 and TRBJ1-2; D is possibly TRBD1 (5 bases). V lost 0 bases and J 6 bases, leaving 14 bases between the germline ends. This CDR3 is built from 15 residues. Germline loops: CDR1 LGHNA, CDR2 YNFKEQ. The CDR3 loop is CASSQDREAADGYTF. As DNA, the CDR3 is TGTGCCAGCAGCCAAGACAGGGAAGCAGCTGATGGCTACACCTTC.

The table lists this clonotype with many counts. J is TRBJ2-1 and V is TRBV6-2 or TRBV6-3; D is uncertain. Germline loops: CDR1 MNHEY, CDR2 SVGEGT. The CDR3 runs 14 residues. Trimming left V 8 bases short and J 8 bases short, with 19 bases between. DNA of the CDR3: TGTGCCAGCGCTAAGGGCCTTTATGCCGATGAGCAGTTCTTC. It specifies CASAKGLYADEQFF.

This clonotype was observed many times. This chain uses TRBV7-9 with TRBJ2-7; 7 bases fit TRBD1. Germline V gene lookup returns CDR1 SEHNR and CDR2 FQNEAQ (reference sequence). Trimming at V came to 6 bases and at J to 3 bases, leaving 8 bases not matched to a gene. This CDR3 spans 14 amino acids. CDR3: CASRGTGADYEQYF. CDR3 coding DNA: TGTGCCAGCAGAGGAACAGGGGCGGACTACGAGCAGTACTTC.

This clonotype has more than one count but fewer than ten. J is TRBJ1-1 and V is TRBV11-2; 9 bases match TRBD1. Germline loops: CDR1 SGHAT, CDR2 FQNNGV. The CDR3 is 17 residues long. After removal of 5 bases from V and 0 bases from J, the junction contained 10 bases not matched to a gene. CDR3 in DNA: TGTGCCAGCAGCCGACATTTCCGGGACAGGGTGAACACTGAAGCTTTCTTT. This sequence encodes CASSRHFRDRVNTEAFF.

This clonotype has only a few counts. This rearrangement joins TRBV19 to TRBJ2-5; D gene unclear. The V end lost 7 bases, the J end lost 5 bases, and 14 bases lay between the germline ends. Per the germline V gene, CDR1 is LNHDA and CDR2 is SQIVND (reference sequence). CDR3 length: 13 residues. CDR3 sequence reads: CASTFGPKETQYF. The CDR3 DNA follows: TGTGCCAGTACCTTCGGACCCAAGGAGACCCAGTACTTC.

This clonotype appeared once. The chain uses TRBV20-1 and TRBJ1-1, with D possibly TRBD1 on 6 matching bases. Germline assignment: CDR1 DFQATT and CDR2 SNEGSKA (reference sequence). The V end lost 5 bases, the J end lost 6 bases, and 25 bases lay between the germline ends. The CDR3 is 16 residues long. The CDR3 nucleotides are TGCAGTGCTCACGGAGACATGTCGGGGGGCAAGCCTGAAGCTTTCTTT. This encodes CSAHGDMSGGKPEAFF.

This chain connects TRBV7-9 to TRBJ2-2; the D is unclear. With 5 bases removed from V and 8 bases from J, the gap between germline ends came to 9 bases. Looked up from germline, CDR1 is SEHNR and CDR2 is FQNEAQ (reference sequence). The CDR3 runs to 12 residues. This CDR3 is CASSHLVGELFF. In DNA form, the CDR3 reads TGTGCCAGCAGCCATCTTGTTGGGGAGCTGTTTTTT.

V usage is TRBV5-6 and J usage is TRBJ2-5; D not resolved. Per germline, CDR1 SGHDT and CDR2 YYEEEE. V was cut by 2 bases and J by 1 base, with 6 bases left in between. The CDR3 consists of 13 residues. The CDR3: CASSFRPQETQYF. Here the CDR3 DNA reads TGTGCCAGCAGCTTCAGACCCCAAGAGACCCAGTACTTC.

This clonotype appeared many times. V usage is TRBV12-3 or TRBV12-4 and J usage is TRBJ2-1; 12 bases fit TRBD2. Trimming took 5 bases from V and 2 from J; bases not matched to a gene: 4. CDR3 length: 16 amino acids. CDR3 in DNA: TGTGCCAGCAGTCTTGGACTAGCGGGAACCTACAATGAGCAGTTCTTC. It encodes CASSLGLAGTYNEQFF.

This clonotype came up a few times. The chain recombines TRBV5-5 with TRBJ1-6; 8 bases match TRBD1. Germline V gene sequence: CDR1 SGHKS, CDR2 YYEKEE (reference sequence). CDR3 length: 16 residues. V lost 0 bases to trimming and J lost 8 bases; unmatched junction nucleotides: 7. The CDR3 DNA follows: TGTGCCAGCAGCTTGGAGTTAACAGGGGGTGATTCACCCCTCCACTTT. Protein sequence: CASSLELTGGDSPLHF.

This clonotype was counted many times. The chain couples TRBV9 to TRBJ1-1; a weak D match, TRBD1 (5 bases). This CDR3 region has 14 residues. Germline V gene lookup returns CDR1 SGDLS and CDR2 YYNGEE. V was clipped by 1 base and J by 2 bases, with 9 bases between them. DNA of the CDR3: TGTGCCAGCAGCGTAATGGGGGGAAACACTGAAGCTTTCTTT. Its protein product is CASSVMGGNTEAFF.

The rearrangement uses TRBV20-1 and TRBJ2-1; no definite D call. Trimming pared 4 bases from V and 5 bases from J, leaving 18 bases between. The CDR3 extends over 15 amino acids. Germline CDR1 reads DFQATT; CDR2 reads SNEGSKA (reference sequence). The CDR3 protein is CSANPRKGKHNEQFF. The CDR3 DNA is TGCAGTGCTAACCCAAGAAAAGGGAAACACAATGAGCAGTTCTTC.

As DNA, the CDR3 is TGTGCCAGCAGCGTAGATCCCTCCGCTAGCGGGGCTAGCACAGATACGCAGTATTTT. It encodes CASSVDPSASGASTDTQYF. The chain links TRBV9 to TRBJ2-3, with TRBD2 matching over 9 bases. J lost 0 bases, V lost 0 bases, and 11 bases had no gene match. Germline V CDR1 and CDR2: SGDLS, YYNGEE. This CDR3 region has 19 residues.

In its sample, this clonotype was seen a few times. The chain recombines TRBV5-6 with TRBJ2-7; D remains unclear. Per the germline V gene, CDR1 is SGHDT and CDR2 is YYEEEE. V shed 5 bases and J shed 6 bases, with 15 bases lying between them. The CDR3 totals 13 residues. In DNA form, the CDR3 reads TGTGCCAGCAGTTTTGGGATAGGCTGCGAGCAGTACGTC. Protein sequence: CASSFGIGCEQYV.

This clonotype showed up just a few times. V is TRBV20-1 and J is TRBJ2-3, with D possibly being TRBD2 (5 bases). The V and J ends lost 3 bases and 4 bases respectively, with 11 bases between them. CDR1 is DFQATT, CDR2 SNEGSKA, per germline (reference sequence). This CDR3 spans 13 amino acids. CDR3 amino acids: CSASFLASDTQYF. The CDR3 DNA is TGCAGTGCTAGTTTTCTAGCTTCAGATACGCAGTATTTT.

This clonotype was found many times. J is TRBJ2-1 and V is TRBV29-1, with 9 bases fitting TRBD2. The CDR3 runs to 18 residues. The junction had 12 bases not matched to a gene; V was cut back by 3 bases and J by 0 bases. CDR1 is SQVTM and CDR2 is ANQGSEA in the germline V gene. The CDR3 spells CSVDSRGSGSSSYNEQFF. The CDR3 bases are TGCAGCGTTGATAGTCGCGGTAGCGGGAGTAGCTCCTACAATGAGCAGTTCTTC.

This clonotype was detected many times. The rearrangement links TRBV10-2 to TRBJ1-3; 7 bases align to TRBD1. The CDR3 extends over 16 amino acids. CDR1 WSHSY and CDR2 SAAADI come from the germline V gene. With V trimmed by 6 bases and J by 2 bases, 10 bases remained unmatched. The CDR3 region has the DNA TGCGCCAGCAGCGCCGGACTCGGGACAGCTGGAAACACCATATATTTT. This codes for CASSAGLGTAGNTIYF.

This clonotype was detected many times. The chain's CDR3 is CASSGRAVSSYNEQFF. CDR3 coding DNA: TGTGCCAGCAGTGGCCGGGCCGTAAGCTCCTACAATGAGCAGTTCTTC. The chain employs TRBV6-1 and TRBJ2-1; no reliable D call. CDR1 MNHNS and CDR2 SASEGT come from the germline V gene. The CDR3 totals 16 residues. V was shortened by 4 bases and J by 0 bases, with 13 bases between the two germline ends.

This clonotype has at least ten counts. The rearrangement links TRBV3-1 to TRBJ2-5, with D perhaps matching TRBD2 (5 bases). CDR1 is LGHDT, CDR2 YNNKEL, per germline (reference sequence). V lost 0 bases and J 4 bases, leaving 6 bases between the germline ends. This CDR3 contains 13 residues. Here the CDR3 reads CASSQEGGETQYF. CDR3 in DNA: TGTGCCAGCAGCCAAGAAGGAGGAGAGACCCAGTACTTC.

This clonotype occurred many times. In DNA form, the CDR3 reads TGTGCCAGCAGCTCCGAAGACAATGAGCAGTTCTTC. It encodes CASSSEDNEQFF. The V and J genes are TRBV7-9 and TRBJ2-1; D is unclear. Looked up from germline, CDR1 is SEHNR and CDR2 is FQNEAQ (reference sequence). The CDR3 covers 12 residues. The germline V and J ends were trimmed by 4 bases and 5 bases, with 6 bases remaining between them. The whole variable domain, filled in from reference TRBV7-9 and TRBJ2-1, reads DTGVSQNPRHKITKRGQNVTFRCDPISEHNRLYWYRQTLGQGPEFLTYFQNEAQLEKSRLLSDRFSAERPKGSFSTLEIQRTEQGDSAMYLCASSSEDNEQFFGPGTRLTVL.

This clonotype appeared many times. V usage is TRBV20-1 and J usage is TRBJ2-7; 10 positions match TRBD2. Looked up from germline, CDR1 is DFQATT and CDR2 is SNEGSKA (reference sequence). Trimming took 0 bases from V and 4 from J; bases not matched to a gene: 6. CDR3 length: 15 residues. CDR3 sequence reads: CSARDLSGGAYEQYV. CDR3 bases: TGCAGTGCTAGAGATCTAAGCGGGGGGGCGTACGAGCAGTACGTC.

This clonotype was counted many times. This sequence joins TRBV29-1 and TRBJ2-2; no clear D gene. Germline-derived CDR1 and CDR2 are SQVTM and ANQGSEA. V lost 5 bases to trimming and J lost 5 bases, with 6 bases between them. This CDR3 has 11 residues. The CDR3 bases are TGCAGCGTTACAAGGACCGGGGAGCTGTTTTTT. Residues: CSVTRTGELFF.

This clonotype was detected ten times or more. J is TRBJ2-1 and V is TRBV11-1; 8 bases agree with TRBD2. V shed 1 base, J shed 2 bases, and the junction held 13 bases outside the gene matches. The CDR3 is made up of 19 amino acids. The germline gives CDR1 SGHAT, CDR2 FQDESV (reference sequence). The CDR3 spells CASSLGRFGRDSTYNEQFF. The CDR3 coding sequence is TGTGCCAGCAGCTTAGGTAGATTCGGGAGGGATAGTACCTACAATGAGCAGTTCTTC.

This clonotype has a handful of counts. The rearrangement uses TRBV24-1 and TRBJ1-6, with 8 bases aligning to TRBD1. CDR1 is KGHDR, CDR2 SFDVKD, per germline. Trimming took 4 bases from V and 8 from J; bases not matched to a gene: 9. CDR3 length: 16 residues. In DNA form, the CDR3 reads TGTGCCACCAGTGAATCAGACAGGGGTGAGGATTCACCCCTCCACTTT. Its protein is CATSESDRGEDSPLHF.

The chain employs TRBV6-1 and TRBJ2-1, with 10 bases fitting TRBD2. After removal of 10 bases from V and 7 bases from J, the junction contained 10 bases not matched to a gene. The CDR3 is 14 residues long. Germline CDR1 reads MNHNS; CDR2 reads SASEGT. The CDR3 reads CATQLAGIGNEQFF. The CDR3 DNA is TGTGCCACCCAACTAGCGGGGATTGGGAATGAGCAGTTCTTC.

V gene TRBV10-2 combines with J gene TRBJ2-5; TRBD1 is a possible D gene (6 bases). This CDR3 is built from 13 residues. Germline V lookup: CDR1 WSHSY, CDR2 SAAADI. V was trimmed by 2 bases and J by 4 bases, leaving 8 bases between them. This CDR3 is CASSEARGETQYF. The CDR3 coding sequence is TGCGCCAGCAGTGAGGCCAGGGGAGAGACCCAGTACTTC.

This clonotype has a count of ten or more. The V gene is TRBV29-1, the J gene TRBJ1-2; D is unclear. V lost 1 base to trimming and J lost 0 bases, with 15 bases between them. In germline, CDR1 is SQVTM, CDR2 ANQGSEA. There are 16 residues in the CDR3. The CDR3 bases are TGCAGCGTTGAAGGGCGGGCCGACGGATCTAACTATGGCTACACCTTC. Translation gives CSVEGRADGSNYGYTF.

The chain employs TRBV15 and TRBJ2-7; D possibly corresponds to TRBD1 (5 bases). Germline loops: CDR1 LNHNV, CDR2 YYDKDF (reference sequence). The CDR3 is made up of 13 amino acids. V lost 0 bases to trimming and J lost 6 bases, with 9 bases between them. CDR3 amino acids: CATSRDSGSEQYF. As DNA, the CDR3 is TGTGCCACCAGCAGAGATTCAGGGTCCGAGCAGTACTTC.